The 18 T cell receptor beta chains listed next were all sequenced from one sample in a study of CD8+CD57+ T cells in acquired aplastic anemia. Genomic DNA, serving as template, underwent TCR beta VDJ and CDR3 profiling. Each CDR3 protein is one row after TCRdb ran MiXCR on the reads. The sample carries over 200,000 distinct CDR3 sequences, 61% recorded once. The sequencing input was sorted CD4+, CD8+, or CD8+CD57+ T cells (not recorded which) from PBMCs. The source of these receptors is a human donor in good health.

For this clonotype: A read error may account for a junction end that differs from germline. The chain has TRBV20-1 and TRBJ2-7; TRBD1 agrees at 8 bases. In germline, CDR1 is DFQATT, CDR2 SNEGSKA (reference sequence). CDR3 length: 14 amino acids. In nucleotides, the CDR3 is TGCAGTGCTAGAGATCGAACAGGGGGATACGAGCAGCACTTC. Its translation is CSARDRTGGYEQHF.

The chain joins TRBV20-1 to TRBJ2-7; D not certain. The CDR3 length is 13 residues. Germline V gene data show CDR1 as DFQATT and CDR2 as SNEGSKA (reference sequence). V dropped 6 bases and J dropped 1 base, with 13 bases sitting between them. CDR3 loop: CSAPLDGSYEQYF. The CDR3 DNA is TGCAGTGCCCCCCTGGACGGTTCCTACGAGCAGTACTTC.

With respect to this clonotype: Sequence at one end of the junction differs from germline and may be a read error. This rearrangement joins TRBV19 to TRBJ1-1; possibly TRBD1 for D (6 bases). CDR3 length equals 13 residues. CDR1 LNHDA and CDR2 SQIVND come from the germline V gene (reference sequence). As DNA, the CDR3 is TGCGCCAGCAGCTTCACTCAGGGGATTGAAGCTTTCTTT. Encoded protein: CASSFTQGIEAFF.

The chain couples TRBV12-3 or TRBV12-4 to TRBJ2-7; no firm D call. The ends were cut back, 2 bases at V and 7 bases at J, with 15 bases in the middle. The CDR3 sequence is 14 residues long. CDR3 sequence: CASSLRQVLGEQYF. The DNA of the CDR3 is TGTGCCAGCAGTTTAAGGCAGGTGCTGGGAGAGCAGTACTTC.

The rearrangement links TRBV24-1 to TRBJ1-2; no definite D call. This CDR3 spans 13 amino acids. Germline CDR1 and CDR2: KGHDR and SFDVKD. Trimming pared 11 bases from V and 4 bases from J, leaving 16 bases between. The CDR3 DNA reads TGTGCCATCGGAGGGAACGGTGTCTATGGCTACACCTTC. Translated, it gives CAIGGNGVYGYTF.

A few counts support this clonotype. The gene calls are TRBV20-1 and TRBJ2-3, with 8 positions matching TRBD1. V was pared by 3 bases and J by 2 bases, with 10 bases of the junction left unmatched. This CDR3 has 16 amino acids. CDR1 and CDR2 from the germline V gene are DFQATT and SNEGSKA (reference sequence). The CDR3 DNA reads TGCAGTGCTAGTGCGTCCGGGACAGGCCTCACAGATACGCAGTATTTT. This codes for CSASASGTGLTDTQYF.

The V and J genes are TRBV12-5 and TRBJ1-4; possible D gene TRBD1, 5 bases. Trimming left V 5 bases short and J 7 bases short, with 14 bases between. Per the germline V gene, CDR1 is LGHNT and CDR2 is FRNRAP. The CDR3 length is 14 residues. CDR3 in amino acids: CASGGWAGSEKLFF. The CDR3, as DNA: TGTGCTAGTGGTGGGTGGGCAGGGTCTGAAAAACTGTTTTTT.

This clonotype appeared once. V gene TRBV5-1 combines with J gene TRBJ1-4; no clear D. Germline loops: CDR1 SGHRS, CDR2 YFSETQ. V was trimmed by 1 base and J by 0 bases, leaving 10 bases between them. The CDR3 runs 16 residues. CDR3 sequence (DNA): TGCGCCAGCAGCTTGCAAATCGGGGCAACTAATGAAAAACTGTTTTTT. Translation gives CASSLQIGATNEKLFF.

The chain combines TRBV6-1 with TRBJ2-6; TRBD1 aligns across 7 bases. V trimming: 3 bases; J trimming: 3 bases; junction bases outside the gene matches: 5. This CDR3 contains 16 residues. CDR1 is MNHNS, CDR2 SASEGT, per germline. CDR3 coding DNA: TGTGCCAGCAGTGAGGAACAGGGGAGTGGGGCCAACGTCCTGACTTTC. This codes for CASSEEQGSGANVLTF.

Details on this clonotype: One end of the junction varies from germline; a read error may be responsible. CDR3 DNA: TGTGCCGGCAGACCCATCCGGACTAGCGGGGAAGAGACCCAGTACTTC. Its translation: CAGRPIRTSGEETQYF. V and J are TRBV7-2 and TRBJ2-5; 12 positions match TRBD2. CDR1 is SGHTA and CDR2 is FQGNSA in the germline V gene. The CDR3 is 16 residues long.

About this clonotype itself: A clone one base away is much larger, so this may be a read error. The chain uses TRBV5-6 and TRBJ2-5; D is unresolved. Trimming took 2 bases from V and 3 from J, leaving 11 bases between them. This CDR3 spans 14 amino acids. Germline values: CDR1 SGHDT, CDR2 YYEEEE. This CDR3 reads CASSFLIVEETQYF. In DNA form, the CDR3 reads TGTGCCAGCAGCTTCTTGATAGTGGAAGAGACCCAGTACTTC. The entire variable domain, with the rest obtained from reference TRBV5-6 and TRBJ2-5, is as follows: DAGVTQSPTHLIKTRGQQVTLRCSPKSGHDTVSWYQQALGQGPQFIFQYYEEEERQRGNFPDRFSGHQFPNYSSELNVNALLLGDSALYLCASSFLIVEETQYFGPGTRLLVL.

This clonotype was detected a few times. This chain joins TRBV12-3 or TRBV12-4 and TRBJ1-2; no clear D. This CDR3 contains 11 residues. Between the trimmed V and J ends, which lost 7 bases and 2 bases, there was a span of 5 bases. CDR3 sequence (DNA): TGTGCCAGCAAGGAGAACTATGGCTACACCTTC. Its protein product is CASKENYGYTF.

V and J are TRBV7-8 and TRBJ1-2; D uncertain. Trimming took 3 bases from V and 4 from J, leaving 9 bases between them. The CDR3 consists of 13 residues. Per the germline V gene, CDR1 is SGHVS and CDR2 is FQNEAQ. CDR3 sequence (DNA): TGTGCCAGCAGCTTTGGGGAGGCCTATGGCTACACCTTC. Protein sequence: CASSFGEAYGYTF.

The chain recombines TRBV3-1 with TRBJ2-2; TRBD1 matches at 7 bases. The junction had 9 bases not matched to a gene; V was cut back by 4 bases and J by 1 base. Germline V gene lookup returns CDR1 LGHDT and CDR2 YNNKEL (reference sequence). The CDR3 length is 17 residues. The CDR3 sequence: CASSPDRRNLNTGELFF. CDR3 DNA sequence: TGTGCCAGCAGCCCGGACAGGCGGAATCTGAACACCGGGGAGCTGTTTTTT.

The chain uses TRBV15 and TRBJ2-1; D possibly matches TRBD1 or TRBD2 (5 bases each). CDR1 is LNHNV and CDR2 is YYDKDF in the germline V gene (reference sequence). V was pared by 0 bases and J by 2 bases, with 14 bases between. The CDR3 totals 17 residues. For the CDR3, the DNA is TGTGCCACCAGCAGAGAGGGGTGGGGGATTACCTACAATGAGCAGTTCTTC. It specifies CATSREGWGITYNEQFF.

The CDR3 bases are TGTGCCAGCAGTGCCACAGGGGGGCTCACAGATACGCAGTATTTT. Protein: CASSATGGLTDTQYF. V is TRBV25-1 and J is TRBJ2-3; 8 bases are a match to TRBD1. Germline CDR1 and CDR2: MGHDK and SYGVNS. This CDR3 contains 15 residues. V lost 4 bases, J lost 2 bases, and 5 bases stayed unmatched.

The chain joins TRBV10-3 to TRBJ1-3; the D is unclear. V gave up 0 bases and J gave up 3 bases, with 12 bases separating them. The CDR3 contains 16 residues. The germline V gene has CDR1 ENHRY and CDR2 SYGVKD. CDR3 amino acids: CAISESSGLRGNTIYF. The CDR3 DNA reads TGTGCCATCAGTGAGTCGAGTGGGTTACGTGGAAACACCATATATTTT.

Many counts were recorded for this clonotype. This chain links TRBV19 with TRBJ2-7; D remains unclear. From germline, CDR1 is LNHDA and CDR2 SQIVND (reference sequence). V was trimmed by 3 bases and J by 4 bases, leaving 13 bases between them. This CDR3 contains 14 residues. The CDR3 loop reads CASSMTSSQYEQYF. CDR3 sequence (DNA): TGTGCCAGTAGTATGACCAGCAGCCAATACGAGCAGTACTTC.